This is a list of T cell receptor beta chains from one sample in a study of cytomegalovirus exposure and HLA in healthy donors. Sequencing used immunoSEQ multiplex PCR; TCRdb keeps in-frame clones, though not all of them. The data contain over 100,000 clones, around 83% of them singletons. The specimen sequenced was PBMCs. All receptors come from a woman between 45 and 65 years old in good health and CMV-seropositive. CDR3s include the opening cysteine and the closing phenylalanine or tryptophan. A D gene is named only where the DNA matches it firmly. Rows may omit the clone size; those that give it use once, few, many or a size class.

d_call j_call v_call clone_size cdr3_nt cdr3_aa
TRBD1 TRBJ2-7 TRBV7-9 . TGTTCCAGCAGCTTAGGGACAGGTTCCTACGAGCAGTACTTC CSSSLGTGSYEQYF
. TRBJ2-1 TRBV5-1 . TGCGCCAGCAGGGGGAGCCAGGAAAATGAGCAGTTCTTC CASRGSQENEQFF
TRBD1 TRBJ1-2 TRBV4-3 . TGCGCCAGCAGTCCCGGACAGGCCTTCTCCCATTATGGCTACACCTTC CASSPGQAFSHYGYTF
. TRBJ2-7 TRBV5-8 few TGTGCCAGCAGCCTATACTACGAGCAGTACTTC CASSLYYEQYF
. TRBJ1-4 TRBV2 . TGTGCCAGCAGCCCAATCCAGGGAAGGGGCGAAAAACTGTTTTTT CASSPIQGRGEKLFF
. TRBJ1-3 TRBV7-2 . TGTGCCAGCAGCCCCCGGGGGGGCGGAAACACCATATATTTT CASSPRGGGNTIYF
. TRBJ1-1 TRBV5-1 . TGCGCCAGCAGCTTGGAGGCAGAGGGAATGAACACTGAAGCTTTCTTT CASSLEAEGMNTEAFF
. TRBJ1-3 TRBV18 . TGTGCCAGCTCACCTATTGTTTTGGACAGAAGCTCTGGAAACACCATATATTTT CASSPIVLDRSSGNTIYF
TRBD2 TRBJ2-7 TRBV6-1 . TGTGCCAGCAGCCGCACGAGCGGGATAAGCGAGCAGTACTTC CASSRTSGISEQYF
. TRBJ2-1 TRBV11-2 once TGTGCCAGCAGCTTAGCCGGGGGATTTTACAATGAGCAGTTCTTC CASSLAGGFYNEQFF
TRBD1 TRBJ1-2 TRBV5-1 . TGCGCCAGCAGCTTGGGGGGGACAGGGAACTATGGCTACACCTTC CASSLGGTGNYGYTF
. TRBJ2-1 TRBV2 few TGTGCCAGCCCCGGGAGTGGGACGGGAAATGAGCAGTTCTTC CASPGSGTGNEQFF
TRBD1 TRBJ1-1 TRBV5-1 . TGCGCCAGCACCGGGACAGCAAACACTGAAGCTTTCTTT CASTGTANTEAFF
TRBD1 TRBJ2-5 TRBV7-2 . TGTGCCAGCAGCTTAGTCGGGACAGAAGAGACCCAGTACTTC CASSLVGTEETQYF
. TRBJ1-4 TRBV10-3 . TGTGCCATCAGCCCGACAGGACTTAATGAAAAACTGTTTTTT CAISPTGLNEKLFF
TRBD1 TRBJ2-5 TRBV5-4 . TGTGCCAGCAGCCCAGACAGGGGTCAAGAGACCCAGTACTTC CASSPDRGQETQYF
. TRBJ2-5 TRBV9 . TGTGCCAGCAGCGTAGTCGGCCAAGAGACCCAGTACTTC CASSVVGQETQYF
. TRBJ1-5 TRBV28 . TGTGCCAGCAGTCCGCTAGATTTACTAAATAGCAATCAGCCCCAGCATTTT CASSPLDLLNSNQPQHF
. TRBJ1-1 TRBV28 few TGTGCCAGCAGTCTCGGGGGGGGTAACACTGAAGCTTTCTTT CASSLGGGNTEAFF
TRBD1 TRBJ1-2 TRBV5-1 . TGCGCCAGCAGCTTGGAGGGCAGGGGGCAGGGTGGCTACACCTTC CASSLEGRGQGGYTF
TRBD2 TRBJ2-1 TRBV27 . TGTGCCAGCAGCCCCGGGACTAGCGGCTACAATGAGCAGTTCTTC CASSPGTSGYNEQFF
TRBD1 TRBJ2-7 TRBV4-1 . TGCGCCAGCAGCCCTCTATGGACAGGGAGCTCCTACGAGCAGTACTTC CASSPLWTGSSYEQYF
TRBD1 TRBJ2-7 TRBV7-8 . TGTGCCAGCAGCTCAGTGCGGACAGGGTACTACGAGCAGTACTTC CASSSVRTGYYEQYF
TRBD1 TRBJ1-1 TRBV7-2 few TGTGCCAGCAGCTTCACAGGGGCGGGCACTGAAGCTTTCTTT CASSFTGAGTEAFF
. TRBJ1-2 TRBV7-9 . TGTGCCAGCAGCCCAGGGCTTGGCTACACCTTC CASSPGLGYTF
TRBD1 TRBJ2-7 TRBV5-1 . TGCGCCAGTACACGGGACAGGCACTACGAGCAGTACTTC CASTRDRHYEQYF
TRBD1 TRBJ1-6 TRBV19 . TGTGCCAGTAGTACCCGGAGGACAGGAGGAAATTCACCCCTCCACTTT CASSTRRTGGNSPLHF
TRBD1 TRBJ1-2 TRBV9 . TGTGCCAGCAGCGTAGATGAGGGGGCAAGGAGAAATGGCTACACCTTC CASSVDEGARRNGYTF
. TRBJ2-7 TRBV7-6 . TGTGCCAGCAGCACTTTTGCGGGACGGAAGCTATACGAGCAGTACTTC CASSTFAGRKLYEQYF
TRBD1 TRBJ1-2 TRBV29-1 . TGCAGCGTTGGGGACAGGGCGGGCTATGGCTACACCTTC CSVGDRAGYGYTF
. TRBJ2-1 TRBV6-5 . TGTGCCAGCAGTTACTCCGGACTAGGGGGCAATGAGCAGTTCTTC CASSYSGLGGNEQFF
. TRBJ1-3 TRBV7-9 . TGTGCCAGCAGCTTCAGTACTACGGGAAACACCATATATTTT CASSFSTTGNTIYF
TRBD1 TRBJ1-2 TRBV12-5 . TGTGCTAGTGGTCTGGGGACAGCCTATGGCTACACCTTC CASGLGTAYGYTF
. TRBJ2-2 TRBV19 . TGTGCCAGTAGGGGGAGGGGGGAGGTCACCGGGGAGCTGTTTTTT CASRGRGEVTGELFF
TRBD1 TRBJ2-7 TRBV29-1 few TGCAGCGTTTCCAGGGGGTTCGGGTACGAGCAGTACTTC CSVSRGFGYEQYF
TRBD1 TRBJ2-3 TRBV4-1 . TGCGCCAGCAGCCGACCGGGACAGGGGGCAGATACGCAGTATTTT CASSRPGQGADTQYF
. TRBJ1-4 TRBV19 . TGTGCCAGTAGTATAGCGTGGGATCAGACAGCCCCTAATGAAAAACTGTTTTTT CASSIAWDQTAPNEKLFF
TRBD1 TRBJ2-4 TRBV2 once TGTGCCAGCAGCAGACAGGGGACGAACAGTCAGTACTTC CASSRQGTNSQYF
TRBD1 TRBJ2-1 TRBV28 . TGTGCCAGCAGTTTATGGGCTGGGACAGGGGGGTTCAATGAGCAGTTCTTC CASSLWAGTGGFNEQFF
. TRBJ2-2 TRBV6-1 . TGTGCCAGCAGCGCCGGGACACTGAACACCGGGGAGCTGTTTTTT CASSAGTLNTGELFF